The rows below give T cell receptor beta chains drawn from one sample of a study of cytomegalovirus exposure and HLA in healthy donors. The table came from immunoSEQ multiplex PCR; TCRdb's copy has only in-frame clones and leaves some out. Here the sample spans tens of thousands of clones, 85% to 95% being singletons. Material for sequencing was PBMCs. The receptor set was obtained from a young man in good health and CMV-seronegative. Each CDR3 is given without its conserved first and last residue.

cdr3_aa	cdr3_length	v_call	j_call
ASSYDRGSADTQY	13	TRBV5-1	TRBJ2-3
ASSPPGTGRHEQY	13	TRBV5-4	TRBJ2-7
ASSPAQGGTGELF	13	TRBV6-4	TRBJ2-2
AISEPGQGDYGYT	13	TRBV10-3	TRBJ1-2
ASREKIRGNGYT	12	TRBV6-1	TRBJ1-2
ASSKLAGYEQY	11	TRBV2	TRBJ2-7
SGGTSLWTQY	10	TRBV29-1	TRBJ2-5
ASSHSFPPGGKLF	13	TRBV6-5	TRBJ1-4
ASSHPAGGSYEQY	13	TRBV4-1	TRBJ2-7
ASSLGQGRTYNEQF	14	TRBV5-5	TRBJ2-1
ASSFLAGGGDEQF	13	TRBV27	TRBJ2-1
ASSLASGLNTGELF	14	TRBV5-4	TRBJ2-2
ASGPTSGRAGNTIY	14	TRBV12-5	TRBJ1-3
AIRNNRGSRDTQY	13	TRBV10-3	TRBJ2-3
ASSLGGSGNTIY	12	TRBV5-1	TRBJ1-3
ASSPRSGTANYGYT	14	TRBV9	TRBJ1-2
ASMTAQRGIGSYNEQF	16	TRBV7-9	TRBJ2-1
ASSSQLSNQPQH	12	TRBV11-2	TRBJ1-5
ASSPPSSPGETQY	13	TRBV18	TRBJ2-5
ASSRRGGAETQY	12	TRBV7-7	TRBJ2-5
ASSLRDRGYTGELF	14	TRBV4-1	TRBJ2-2
ASSLSGYEQY	10	TRBV7-2	TRBJ2-7
ASGLGQGLYTIY	12	TRBV12-5	TRBJ1-3
ASSSLPGNQAGYT	13	TRBV5-6	TRBJ1-2
ASGSLPTGGIFNQPQH	16	TRBV12-5	TRBJ1-5
ASSQEVDIVSGYT	13	TRBV4-2	TRBJ1-2
ASSLPQGATEAF	12	TRBV5-4	TRBJ1-1
ASSGPGQGKETQY	13	TRBV25-1	TRBJ2-5
ASSLGGQRNTEAF	13	TRBV5-6	TRBJ1-1
ASSWTGGNEQF	11	TRBV6-5	TRBJ2-1
ASRQGSYEQY	10	TRBV19	TRBJ2-7
SVRRRTSPETQY	12	TRBV29-1	TRBJ2-5
ASSLTDRDYSPLH	13	TRBV5-6	TRBJ1-6
ASSLDRRGVYNEQF	14	TRBV5-6	TRBJ2-1
ASSQDPGGANTEAF	14	TRBV4-1	TRBJ1-1